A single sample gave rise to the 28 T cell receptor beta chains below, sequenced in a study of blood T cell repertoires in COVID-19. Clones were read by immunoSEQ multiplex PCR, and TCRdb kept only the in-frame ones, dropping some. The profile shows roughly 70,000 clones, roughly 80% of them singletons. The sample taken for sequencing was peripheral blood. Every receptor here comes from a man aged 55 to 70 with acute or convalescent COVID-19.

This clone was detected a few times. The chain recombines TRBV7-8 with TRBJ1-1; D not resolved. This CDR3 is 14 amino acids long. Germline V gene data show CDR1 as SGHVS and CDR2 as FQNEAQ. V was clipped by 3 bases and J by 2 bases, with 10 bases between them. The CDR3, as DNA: TGTGCCAGCAGCTTTGCCAGGATTAACACTGAAGCTTTCTTT. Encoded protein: CASSFARINTEAFF.

This chain's CDR3 is CASSLLYNSPLHF. CDR3 DNA: TGTGCCAGCAGCCTCCTTTATAATTCACCCCTCCACTTT. The V gene is TRBV6-5, the J gene TRBJ1-6; no reliable D call. V gave up 6 bases and J gave up 4 bases, with 7 bases separating them. The CDR3 sequence is 13 residues long. CDR1 and CDR2 (germline): MNHEY, SVGAGI.

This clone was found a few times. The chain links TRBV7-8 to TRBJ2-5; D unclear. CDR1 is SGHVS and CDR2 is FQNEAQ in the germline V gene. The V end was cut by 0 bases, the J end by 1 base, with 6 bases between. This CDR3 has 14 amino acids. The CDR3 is CASSLAELQETQYF. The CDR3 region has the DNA TGTGCCAGCAGCTTAGCGGAGCTCCAAGAGACCCAGTACTTC.

Here the CDR3 DNA reads TGTGGTTTTCCCCCGGGACAGATGAACACTGAAGCTTTCTTT. Translating gives CGFPPGQMNTEAFF. This chain links TRBV24-1 with TRBJ1-1; 7 nucleotides align to TRBD1. CDR1 is KGHDR, CDR2 SFDVKD, per germline. The CDR3 totals 14 residues.

The CDR3 loop reads CASSYRTSGRPDEQFF. As DNA, the CDR3 is TGTGCCAGCAGTTACCGGACTAGCGGGAGACCCGATGAGCAGTTCTTC. The genes are TRBV6-5 and TRBJ2-1, with 13 positions matching TRBD2. CDR3 length: 16 amino acids. Germline trimming cut 2 bases from V and 8 bases from J; bases unmatched to any gene: 6. Germline CDR1 reads MNHEY; CDR2 reads SVGAGI.

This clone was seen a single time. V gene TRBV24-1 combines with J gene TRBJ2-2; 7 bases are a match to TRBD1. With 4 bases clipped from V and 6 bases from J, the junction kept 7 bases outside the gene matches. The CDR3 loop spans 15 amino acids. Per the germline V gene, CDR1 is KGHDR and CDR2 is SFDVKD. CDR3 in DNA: TGTGCCACCAGTGACCTGGGACAGAGCCCCGGGGAGCTGTTTTTT. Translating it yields CATSDLGQSPGELFF.

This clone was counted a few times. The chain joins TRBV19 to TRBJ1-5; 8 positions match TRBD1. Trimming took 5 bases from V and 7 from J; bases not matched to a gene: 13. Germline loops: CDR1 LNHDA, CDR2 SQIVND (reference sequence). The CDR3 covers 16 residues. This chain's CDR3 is CASSPMDREMGQPQHF. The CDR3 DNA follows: TGTGCCAGTAGTCCAATGGACAGGGAGATGGGCCAGCCCCAGCATTTT.

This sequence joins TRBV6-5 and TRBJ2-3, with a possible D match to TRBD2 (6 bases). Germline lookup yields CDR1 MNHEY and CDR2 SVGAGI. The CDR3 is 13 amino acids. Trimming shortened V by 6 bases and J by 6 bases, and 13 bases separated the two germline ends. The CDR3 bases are TGTGCCAGCAGCGTACCTAGCGCCGATACGCAGTATTTT. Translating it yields CASSVPSADTQYF.

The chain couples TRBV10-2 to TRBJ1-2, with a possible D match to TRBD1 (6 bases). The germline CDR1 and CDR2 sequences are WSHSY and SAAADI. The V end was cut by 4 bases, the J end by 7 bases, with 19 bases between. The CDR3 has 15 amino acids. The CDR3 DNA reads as TGCGCCAGCAGTGGGACAGCAGATCCCTTTGGTGGCTACACCTTC. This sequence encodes CASSGTADPFGGYTF.

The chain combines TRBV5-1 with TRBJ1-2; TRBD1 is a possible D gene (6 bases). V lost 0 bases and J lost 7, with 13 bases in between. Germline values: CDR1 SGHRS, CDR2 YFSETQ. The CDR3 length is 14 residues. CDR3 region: CASSLDPGAGGYTF. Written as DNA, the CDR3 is TGCGCCAGCAGCTTGGACCCAGGGGCTGGTGGCTACACCTTC.

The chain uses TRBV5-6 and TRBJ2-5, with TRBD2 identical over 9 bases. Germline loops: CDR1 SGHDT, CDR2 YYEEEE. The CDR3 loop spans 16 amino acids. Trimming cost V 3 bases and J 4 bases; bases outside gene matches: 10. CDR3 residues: CASSSDGTSFRETQYF. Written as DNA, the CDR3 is TGTGCCAGCAGCTCGGACGGGACTAGCTTTCGAGAGACCCAGTACTTC.

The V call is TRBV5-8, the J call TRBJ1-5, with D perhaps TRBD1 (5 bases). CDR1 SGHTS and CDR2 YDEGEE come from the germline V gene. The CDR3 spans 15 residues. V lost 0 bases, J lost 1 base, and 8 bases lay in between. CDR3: CASSLVSGSNQPQHF. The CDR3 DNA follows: TGTGCCAGCAGCTTGGTTTCAGGGAGCAATCAGCCCCAGCATTTT.

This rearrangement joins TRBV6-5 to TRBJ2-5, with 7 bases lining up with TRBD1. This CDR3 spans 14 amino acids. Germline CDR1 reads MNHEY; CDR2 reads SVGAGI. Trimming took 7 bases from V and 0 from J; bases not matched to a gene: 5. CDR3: CASKIGTDQETQYF. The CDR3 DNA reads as TGTGCCAGCAAGATCGGGACAGACCAAGAGACCCAGTACTTC.

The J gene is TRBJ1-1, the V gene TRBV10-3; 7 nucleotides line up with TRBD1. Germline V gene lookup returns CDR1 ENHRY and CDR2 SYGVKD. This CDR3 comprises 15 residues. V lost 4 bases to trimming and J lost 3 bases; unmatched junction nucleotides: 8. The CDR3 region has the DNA TGTGCCATCAGTGGGGGCAGGGGGAAGGACACTGAAGCTTTCTTT. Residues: CAISGGRGKDTEAFF.

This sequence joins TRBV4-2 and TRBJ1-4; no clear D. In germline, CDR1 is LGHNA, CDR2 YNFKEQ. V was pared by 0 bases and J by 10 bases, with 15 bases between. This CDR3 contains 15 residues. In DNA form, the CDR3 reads TGTGCCAGCAGCCAAGATAACCGGAAAAGCGGAAAACTGTTTTTT. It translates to CASSQDNRKSGKLFF.

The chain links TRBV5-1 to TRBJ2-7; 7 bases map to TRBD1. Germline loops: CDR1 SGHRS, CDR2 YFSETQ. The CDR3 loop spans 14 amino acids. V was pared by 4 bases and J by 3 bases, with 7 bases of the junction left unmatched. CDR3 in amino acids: CASSTGEIYYEQYF. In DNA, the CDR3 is TGCGCCAGCAGCACAGGGGAGATTTACTACGAGCAGTACTTC. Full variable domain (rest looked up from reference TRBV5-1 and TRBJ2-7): KAGVTQTPRYLIKTRGQQVTLSCSPISGHRSVSWYQQTPGQGLQFLFEYFSETQRNKGNFPGRFSGRQFSNSRSEMNVSTLELGDSALYLCASSTGEIYYEQYFGPGTRLTVT.

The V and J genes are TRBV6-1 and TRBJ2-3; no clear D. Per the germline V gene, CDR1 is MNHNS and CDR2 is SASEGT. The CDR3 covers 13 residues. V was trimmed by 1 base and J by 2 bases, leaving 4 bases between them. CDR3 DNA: TGTGCCAGCAGTGAAGTCCACACAGATACGCAGTATTTT. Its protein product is CASSEVHTDTQYF.

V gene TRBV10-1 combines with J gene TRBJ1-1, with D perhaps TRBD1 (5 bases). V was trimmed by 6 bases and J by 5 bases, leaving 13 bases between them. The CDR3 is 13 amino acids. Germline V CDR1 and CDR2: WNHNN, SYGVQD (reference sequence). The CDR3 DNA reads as TGCGCCAGCAGAAGTCAGGGTGGAACTGAAGCTTTCTTT. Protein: CASRSQGGTEAFF.

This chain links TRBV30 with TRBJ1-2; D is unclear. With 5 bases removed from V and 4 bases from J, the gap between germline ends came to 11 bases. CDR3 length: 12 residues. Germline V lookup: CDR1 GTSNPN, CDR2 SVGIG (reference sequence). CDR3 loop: CAWESYSYGYTF. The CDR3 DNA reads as TGTGCCTGGGAGTCCTACAGCTATGGCTACACCTTC. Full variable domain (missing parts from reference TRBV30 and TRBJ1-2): SQTIHQWPATLVQPVGSPLSLECTVEGTSNPNLYWYRQAAGRGLQLLFYSVGIGQISSEVPQNLSASRPQDRQFILSSKKLLLSDSGFYLCAWESYSYGYTFGSGTRLTVV.

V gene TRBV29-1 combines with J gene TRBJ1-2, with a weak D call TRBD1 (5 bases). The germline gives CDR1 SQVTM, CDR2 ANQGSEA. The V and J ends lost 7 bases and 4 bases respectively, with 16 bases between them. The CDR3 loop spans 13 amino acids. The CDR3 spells CSADGHGSYGYTF. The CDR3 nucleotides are TGCAGCGCAGATGGACACGGCAGCTATGGCTACACCTTC.

This chain's CDR3 is CASSLSGGGLTDTQYF. CDR3 bases: TGTGCCAGCAGTTTAAGCGGGGGGGGCCTCACAGATACGCAGTATTTT. The V gene is TRBV28, the J gene TRBJ2-3; TRBD2 aligns across 10 bases. Germline V gives CDR1 MDHEN, CDR2 SYDVKM. This CDR3 region has 16 residues. V was pared by 2 bases and J by 2 bases, with 4 bases of the junction left unmatched.

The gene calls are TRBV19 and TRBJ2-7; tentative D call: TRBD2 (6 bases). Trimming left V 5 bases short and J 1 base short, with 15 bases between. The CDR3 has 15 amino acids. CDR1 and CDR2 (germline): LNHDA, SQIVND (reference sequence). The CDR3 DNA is TGTGCCAGTAGTCAGGAGGGATGGGGTTCCTACGAGCAGTACTTC. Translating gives CASSQEGWGSYEQYF.

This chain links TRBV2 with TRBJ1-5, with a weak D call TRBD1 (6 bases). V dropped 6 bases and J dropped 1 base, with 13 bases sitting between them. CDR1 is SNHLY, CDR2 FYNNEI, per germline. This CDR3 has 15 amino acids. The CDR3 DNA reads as TGTGCCAGCAGGGGTGGGACATTAAGCAATCAGCCCCAGCATTTT. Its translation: CASRGGTLSNQPQHF.

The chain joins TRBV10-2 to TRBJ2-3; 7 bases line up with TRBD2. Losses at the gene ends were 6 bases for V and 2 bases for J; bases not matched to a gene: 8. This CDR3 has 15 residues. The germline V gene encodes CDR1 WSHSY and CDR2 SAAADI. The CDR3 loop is CASRGRGRYTDTQYF. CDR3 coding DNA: TGCGCCAGCAGGGGGCGGGGGAGATACACAGATACGCAGTATTTT.

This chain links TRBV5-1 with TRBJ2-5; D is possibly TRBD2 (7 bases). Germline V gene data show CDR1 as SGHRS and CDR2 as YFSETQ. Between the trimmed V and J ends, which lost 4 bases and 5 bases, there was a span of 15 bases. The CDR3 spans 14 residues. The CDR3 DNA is TGCGCCAGCAGCCGCTGGGGAGGGGGGGAGACCCAGTACTTC. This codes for CASSRWGGGETQYF.

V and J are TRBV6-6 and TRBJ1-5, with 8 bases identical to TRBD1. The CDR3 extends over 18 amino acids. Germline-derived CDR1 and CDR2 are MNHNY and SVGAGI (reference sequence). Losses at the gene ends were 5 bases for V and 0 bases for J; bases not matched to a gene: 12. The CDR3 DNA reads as TGTGCCAGCAGTCGACGGACAGGGCGGAGATTTAGCAATCAGCCCCAGCATTTT. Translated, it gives CASSRRTGRRFSNQPQHF.

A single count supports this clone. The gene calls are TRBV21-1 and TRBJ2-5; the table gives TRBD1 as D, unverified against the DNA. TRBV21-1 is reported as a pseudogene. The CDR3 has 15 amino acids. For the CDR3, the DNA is TGTGCCAGCAGCCTCAGGCATCAAACACAAGAGACCCAGTACTTC. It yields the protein CASSLRHQTQETQYF.

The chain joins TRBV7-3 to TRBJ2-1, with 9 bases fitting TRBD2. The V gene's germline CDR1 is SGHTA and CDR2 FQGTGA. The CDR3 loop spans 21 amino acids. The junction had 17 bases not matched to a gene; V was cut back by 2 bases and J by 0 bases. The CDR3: CASSLGPTSGLIRRSYNEQFF. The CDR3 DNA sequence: TGTGCCAGCAGCTTAGGTCCAACTAGCGGGCTTATCCGCCGCTCCTACAATGAGCAGTTCTTC.